This T cell receptor (beta chain) was retrieved from a study of blood T cell repertoires in COVID-19. For the study at large: Samples representing acute and convalescent COVID-19 were sourced from the United States, Italy and Spain. The cDNA or gDNA used as material had been derived from T cells, B-cell-depleted T cells, or PBMCs.

V lost 0 bases to trimming and J lost 5 bases, with 6 bases between them. Germline CDR1 reads SGHRS; CDR2 reads YFSETQ. This CDR3 comprises 13 residues. In the original workflow: Estimated nucleated cell counts came from reference gene primer amplification. Profiled with immunoSEQ multiplex PCR; TCRdb holds only in-frame clones, not every one. V and J calls and clone size are as listed in that table; D and trimming were resolved from the DNA. The table records around 25,000 clones, approximately 88% of them present only once. The clonotype was recovered from a man aged 65 to 85 in a cohort sampled during active COVID-19. The sequenced sample was peripheral blood. The chain uses TRBV5-1 and TRBJ2-1; D is uncertain. For the CDR3, the DNA is TGCGCCAGCAGCTTGGCTGCTAACAATGAGCAGTTCTTC. This gives the protein CASSLAANNEQFF.